A single sample is the source of the 28 T cell receptor beta chains below, sequenced in a study of cytomegalovirus exposure and HLA in healthy donors. PCR primers comprised 60 Vbeta and 13 Jbeta primers. TCRdb keeps only in-frame clones here, not all; method: immunoSEQ multiplex PCR. Of tens of thousands of clones detected, about 70% appear once; the ten largest clones hold about 10%. The material sequenced was PBMCs. The receptors were sampled from a woman in her fifties or sixties in good health and CMV-seropositive.

This sequence joins TRBV9 and TRBJ2-3, with D possibly TRBD1 on 5 matching bases. In germline, CDR1 is SGDLS, CDR2 YYNGEE. Trimming shortened V by 6 bases and J by 3 bases, and 8 bases separated the two germline ends. This CDR3 is built from 12 residues. CDR3 nucleotide sequence: TGTGCCAGCAAGGACACAACAGATACGCAGTATTTT. Residues: CASKDTTDTQYF. Combining the CDR3 with reference TRBV9 and TRBJ2-3 gives the whole variable domain DSGVTQTPKHLITATGQRVTLRCSPRSGDLSVYWYQQSLDQGLQFLIQYYNGEERAKGNILERFSAQQFPDLHSELNLSSLELGDSALYFCASKDTTDTQYFGPGTRLTVL.

The V call is TRBV5-6, the J call TRBJ2-7; 13 positions agree with TRBD2. The V segment lost 4 bases and the J segment 2 bases; nucleotides outside the gene matches: 6. The CDR3 extends over 16 amino acids. In germline, CDR1 is SGHDT, CDR2 YYEEEE. CDR3 sequence (DNA): TGTGCCAGCAGCCGTGAAGGACTAGCGGGGGCCTACGAGCAGTACTTC. Translated, it gives CASSREGLAGAYEQYF.

This clone was detected only a few times. V usage is TRBV5-1 and J usage is TRBJ1-2; possible D gene TRBD1, 5 bases. Germline CDR1 is SGHRS and CDR2 is YFSETQ. Trimming removed 1 base from V and 6 bases from J, with 13 bases in between. The CDR3 runs to 14 residues. This CDR3 reads CASSLPRDEDGYTF. CDR3 coding DNA: TGCGCCAGCAGCTTGCCCAGGGATGAGGATGGCTACACCTTC.

The V gene is TRBV27, the J gene TRBJ2-1; TRBD2 matches 10 bases. The V gene end was trimmed by 6 bases and the J gene end by 6 bases; junction bases not matched to a gene: 11. The length of the CDR3 is 16 residues. Germline loops: CDR1 MNHEY, CDR2 SMNVEV (reference sequence). In DNA form, the CDR3 reads TGTGCCAGCAGGCGAGATCTAGCGGGAGTATTCAATGAGCAGTTCTTC. Amino acid sequence: CASRRDLAGVFNEQFF.

The gene calls are TRBV10-3 and TRBJ2-7; 8 bases match TRBD1. V trimming: 6 bases; J trimming: 2 bases; junction bases outside the gene matches: 6. The CDR3 loop spans 14 amino acids. Germline V gives CDR1 ENHRY, CDR2 SYGVKD. CDR3 nucleotides: TGTGCCATCAGCCCCGGGACAGGAGCCTACGAGCAGTACTTC. Encoded protein: CAISPGTGAYEQYF.

The chain carries TRBV27 and TRBJ1-5; 8 bases are shared with TRBD1. Germline CDR1 is MNHEY and CDR2 is SMNVEV (reference sequence). The CDR3 has 14 amino acids. The J segment lost 7 bases and the V segment lost 5 bases, leaving 7 bases of the junction unmatched. In DNA, the CDR3 is TGTGCCAGCAGTCCCGGACAGGGAGGACAGCCCCAGCATTTT. It is translated as CASSPGQGGQPQHF.

This clone was recorded many times. The chain couples TRBV6-4 to TRBJ1-1; possibly TRBD1 for D (6 bases). Germline V gene sequence: CDR1 MRHNA, CDR2 SNTAGT. The V and J ends lost 5 bases and 1 base respectively, with 8 bases between them. CDR3 length equals 13 residues. As DNA, the CDR3 is TGTGCCAGCAGTTTACAGGGGAACACTGAAGCTTTCTTT. Encoded protein: CASSLQGNTEAFF.

The V gene is TRBV18, the J gene TRBJ1-5; perhaps TRBD1 as D (6 bases). The length of the CDR3 is 14 residues. The germline CDR1 and CDR2 sequences are KGHSH and LQKENI. The germline V and J ends were trimmed by 4 bases and 8 bases, with 15 bases remaining between them. This chain's CDR3 is CASSRVPGVEPQHF. CDR3 DNA: TGTGCCAGCTCACGGGTGCCAGGGGTAGAGCCCCAGCATTTT.

The chain couples TRBV7-9 to TRBJ2-7, with D perhaps TRBD1 (6 bases). Trimming took off 5 bases at V and 5 bases at J, with 19 bases between the two ends. This CDR3 has 15 residues. Germline-derived CDR1 and CDR2 are SEHNR and FQNEAQ (reference sequence). The CDR3 sequence: CASSPPGQLGNEQYF. The CDR3 DNA is TGTGCCAGCAGCCCGCCGGGACAACTCGGGAACGAGCAGTACTTC.

This clone was counted between two and nine times. In DNA, the CDR3 is TGCGCCAGCAGTCAATCGCGGTCCGACAGGACTAATGAAAAACTGTTTTTT. Its protein product is CASSQSRSDRTNEKLFF. V gene TRBV23-1 combines with J gene TRBJ1-4, with TRBD1 as a possible D gene (6 bases). TRBV23-1 is given ORF status, its function remaining uncertain. This CDR3 spans 17 amino acids. The V and J ends lost 0 bases and 2 bases respectively, with 13 bases between them.

The chain is built from TRBV29-1 and TRBJ2-5; D possibly corresponds to TRBD2 (5 bases). Trimming removed 4 bases from V and 4 bases from J, with 7 bases in between. The length of the CDR3 is 11 residues. Germline loops: CDR1 SQVTM, CDR2 ANQGSEA. The CDR3 loop is CSVGAGETQYF. The CDR3 DNA is TGCAGCGTTGGGGCGGGAGAGACCCAGTACTTC.

The chain carries TRBV30 and TRBJ2-3; possible D gene TRBD1, 6 bases. Trimming took off 0 bases at V and 7 bases at J, with 11 bases between the two ends. Looked up from germline, CDR1 is GTSNPN and CDR2 is SVGIG (reference sequence). The CDR3 consists of 13 residues. The CDR3 here is CAWSVGGPNTQYF. The CDR3, as DNA: TGTGCCTGGAGTGTAGGGGGACCTAATACGCAGTATTTT. Drawing the rest from reference TRBV30 and TRBJ2-3, the complete variable domain is SQTIHQWPATLVQPVGSPLSLECTVEGTSNPNLYWYRQAAGRGLQLLFYSVGIGQISSEVPQNLSASRPQDRQFILSSKKLLLSDSGFYLCAWSVGGPNTQYFGPGTRLTVL.

As DNA, the CDR3 is TGCGCCAGCAGCTTAGGGGGGGGAGCCGGCGAGCAGTACTTC. It specifies CASSLGGGAGEQYF. The chain has TRBV5-1 and TRBJ2-7; TRBD2 is a possible D gene (7 bases). Trimming stripped 2 bases from V and 6 bases from J, with 15 bases between. The CDR3 covers 14 residues. CDR1 and CDR2 (germline): SGHRS, YFSETQ. Variable domain in full (rest from reference TRBV5-1 and TRBJ2-7): KAGVTQTPRYLIKTRGQQVTLSCSPISGHRSVSWYQQTPGQGLQFLFEYFSETQRNKGNFPGRFSGRQFSNSRSEMNVSTLELGDSALYLCASSLGGGAGEQYFGPGTRLTVT.

The gene calls are TRBV30 and TRBJ2-7; 12 bases line up with TRBD1. This CDR3 has 14 residues. Looked up from germline, CDR1 is GTSNPN and CDR2 is SVGIG (reference sequence). V shed 3 bases, J shed 7 bases, and the junction held 7 bases outside the gene matches. This CDR3 is CAWRGGQGAREQYF. The CDR3 DNA follows: TGTGCCTGGAGGGGGGGACAGGGGGCCAGGGAGCAGTACTTC.

This clone occurred a few times. The rearrangement joins TRBV19 to TRBJ1-5; D gene uncertain. The CDR3 has 15 residues. CDR1 and CDR2 (germline): LNHDA, SQIVND (reference sequence). Trimming removed 5 bases at V and 0 bases at J, with 11 bases between. In nucleotides, the CDR3 is TGTGCCAGTAGTGACTCGGGTTTTAGCAATCAGCCCCAGCATTTT. Translated: CASSDSGFSNQPQHF.

The rearrangement links TRBV4-3 to TRBJ1-4; no definite D call. CDR1 and CDR2 (germline): LGHNA, YSLEER. The V end lost 1 base, the J end lost 8 bases, and 11 bases lay between the germline ends. The CDR3 totals 14 residues. In DNA, the CDR3 is TGCGCCAGCAGCCAAGGCCGAGGGATGGAAAAACTGTTTTTT. It codes for CASSQGRGMEKLFF.

The chain carries TRBV4-3 and TRBJ1-5; D call uncertain. Trimming took off 4 bases at V and 4 bases at J, with 14 bases between the two ends. CDR1 LGHNA and CDR2 YSLEER come from the germline V gene. The CDR3 runs 15 residues. CDR3 nucleotides: TGCGCCAGCAGCCTCCAGGCAGGTGGGAATCAGCCCCAGCATTTT. Its protein is CASSLQAGGNQPQHF.

This chain joins TRBV10-3 and TRBJ2-7; the D gene is possibly TRBD2 (6 bases). V lost 3 bases, J lost 2 bases, and 14 bases lay in between. Germline V lookup: CDR1 ENHRY, CDR2 SYGVKD. The CDR3 spans 15 residues. This chain's CDR3 is CAISDYRDSPYEQYF. The CDR3 nucleotides read TGTGCCATCAGTGACTACCGGGACTCCCCCTACGAGCAGTACTTC.

The rearrangement links TRBV5-8 to TRBJ2-7, with no clear D. The CDR3 consists of 17 residues. The V end was cut by 0 bases, the J end by 2 bases, with 18 bases between. Germline values: CDR1 SGHTS, CDR2 YDEGEE. The CDR3 bases are TGTGCCAGCAGCTTGGCCACCCTCGAGCCATTTACCTACGAGCAGTACTTC. Translating it yields CASSLATLEPFTYEQYF.

This clone was recorded a few times. The V and J genes are TRBV5-1 and TRBJ1-3, with TRBD1 as a possible D gene (5 bases). Looked up from germline, CDR1 is SGHRS and CDR2 is YFSETQ. The germline V and J ends were trimmed by 4 bases and 0 bases, with 11 bases remaining between them. This CDR3 comprises 15 residues. CDR3 loop: CASSTGTASGNTIYF. CDR3 DNA sequence: TGCGCCAGCAGCACTGGGACTGCCTCTGGAAACACCATATATTTT.

The chain employs TRBV6-5 and TRBJ2-7; TRBD2 aligns across 7 bases. Per the germline V gene, CDR1 is MNHEY and CDR2 is SVGAGI. The junction had 10 bases not matched to a gene; V was cut back by 4 bases and J by 4 bases. The CDR3 contains 15 residues. The CDR3 is CASSSQGAGVYEQYF. The CDR3 nucleotides are TGTGCCAGCAGTTCCCAGGGCGCGGGGGTTTACGAGCAGTACTTC.

The J gene is TRBJ1-2, the V gene TRBV29-1, with TRBD1 matching 9 bases. Germline V gene data show CDR1 as SQVTM and CDR2 as ANQGSEA. The CDR3 has 12 residues. With V trimmed by 5 bases and J by 7 bases, 5 bases remained unmatched. Here the CDR3 DNA reads TGCAGCGTTCGGACAGGGGATCTTGGCTACACCTTC. It is translated as CSVRTGDLGYTF. Full variable domain (missing parts from reference TRBV29-1 and TRBJ1-2): SAVISQKPSRDICQRGTSLTIQCQVDSQVTMMFWYRQQPGQSLTLIATANQGSEATYESGFVIDKFPISRPNLTFSTLTVSNMSPEDSSIYLCSVRTGDLGYTFGSGTRLTVV.

The genes are TRBV27 and TRBJ2-5; 9 bases map to TRBD2. J gave up 5 bases and V 5 bases, and 15 bases lay outside the gene matches. Germline CDR1 reads MNHEY; CDR2 reads SMNVEV (reference sequence). This CDR3 has 17 amino acids. The CDR3 reads CASSPMFGREGGETQYF. Here the CDR3 DNA reads TGTGCCAGCAGTCCAATGTTTGGGCGGGAGGGCGGGGAGACCCAGTACTTC.

The rearrangement uses TRBV2 and TRBJ1-5; 9 bases are a match to TRBD1. After removal of 3 bases from V and 6 bases from J, the junction contained 9 bases not matched to a gene. Germline loops: CDR1 SNHLY, CDR2 FYNNEI. This CDR3 is built from 16 residues. This CDR3 is CASSETTGGLGQPQHF. The CDR3 DNA is TGTGCCAGCAGTGAGACGACAGGGGGTTTGGGTCAGCCCCAGCATTTT.

The gene calls are TRBV7-2 and TRBJ2-2, with 7 bases aligning to TRBD1. The CDR3 has 16 residues. V lost 1 base, J lost 0 bases, and 2 bases stayed unmatched. Per the germline V gene, CDR1 is SGHTA and CDR2 is FQGNSA. CDR3 nucleotides: TGTGCCAGCAGCTTAGGAGGGACAGCGAACACCGGGGAGCTGTTTTTT. Its protein product is CASSLGGTANTGELFF.

The V and J genes are TRBV6-4 and TRBJ1-5, with 8 positions matching TRBD1. Germline assignment: CDR1 MRHNA and CDR2 SNTAGT. This CDR3 contains 15 residues. Losses at the gene ends were 6 bases for V and 2 bases for J; bases not matched to a gene: 6. CDR3 DNA: TGTGCCAGCAGCCAACAGGGGGGCGGCAATCAGCCCCAGCATTTT. Amino acid sequence: CASSQQGGGNQPQHF.

The chain is built from TRBV19 and TRBJ2-2, with TRBD2 matching 9 bases. CDR1 is LNHDA and CDR2 is SQIVND in the germline V gene (reference sequence). Trimming took 5 bases from V and 6 from J; bases not matched to a gene: 4. The CDR3 runs to 14 residues. The chain's CDR3 is CASSGVAGAGELFF. CDR3 nucleotide sequence: TGTGCCAGTAGTGGAGTAGCGGGAGCCGGGGAGCTGTTTTTT.

The chain employs TRBV6-5 and TRBJ2-1; 8 nucleotides line up with TRBD2. After removal of 0 bases from V and 7 bases from J, the junction contained 8 bases not matched to a gene. Germline V lookup: CDR1 MNHEY, CDR2 SVGAGI. CDR3 length: 16 amino acids. CDR3 DNA: TGTGCCAGCAGTTACTCCCTAGCGGGTCTAAATAATGAGCAGTTCTTC. Translating it yields CASSYSLAGLNNEQFF.